The source of this TCR beta chain is a study of T cells in Graves' hyperthyroidism and ophthalmopathy (dated by TCRdb to between 2018 and 2021). For the wider study: Peripheral blood samples were taken at initial diagnosis, before any treatment was given. In addition, the study compared T-cell repertoires in thyroid tissue and in blood from several Graves' hyperthyroidism patients. The paper describes TCR Vbeta CDR3 sequencing of around 130 peripheral blood samples, made up of fewer than 50 ophthalmopathy patients, roughly 80 hyperthyroidism patients and 17 progressor patients. To identify distinguishing TCR V-J signatures, a discovery cohort of 100 patients was used, comprising fewer than 45 with Graves' ophthalmopathy and some 60 with stable Graves' hyperthyroidism. Once sampling was done, hyperthyroidism patients were given methimazole at a starting dose of 30 mg daily, whereas ophthalmopathy patients were given high-dose intravenous methylprednisolone. The 100 discovery patients were randomly split 7:3 into training and test sets. Whether ophthalmopathy could be predicted prospectively was tested in an independent validation cohort made up of some 20 hyperthyroidism patients plus 17 patients who later progressed to ophthalmopathy. The paper's findings and limits, for the study overall: In cross-validation, a model built on a 13 V-J signature told ophthalmopathy apart from stable hyperthyroidism with 85% to 90% sensitivity and about 81% specificity, and in testing the same model reached 80%/75%. During validation, the model predicted progression to ophthalmopathy a median of around six months ahead of onset, with 70.59% sensitivity and around 72% specificity. Sample size was not statistically predetermined, and blinding of investigators to group allocation was not performed. Most expanded thyroid clonotypes (frequency above 0.001) were also detected in blood, suggesting blood repertoires may reflect thyroid immune responses.

As regards this clonotype: What this receptor recognizes is not known. No clone much larger than this one lies a single base away; base qualities are absent.

The germline V gene (reference sequence) gives CDR1 as LGHDT and CDR2 as YNNKEL. V drops 4 bases and J drops 2 bases, leaving 9 bases in between. Counted from cysteine to phenylalanine, this CDR3 has 13 amino acids. Only the CDR3 portion is preserved as DNA: 39 bases, with reading frame beginning at the first base. Hyperthyroidism patients were newly diagnosed, with disease duration under 2 months, and aged 18 to 65 years. The study excluded patients with uncontrolled infections, other autoimmune diseases, pregnancy or lactation. Diagnoses were established on the basis of clinical symptoms, serum thyroxine and TRAb, thyroid ultrasound, and orbital computed tomography. Blood from progressor patients was collected at the time of first diagnosis with hyperthyroidism, before any ophthalmopathy symptoms had appeared. PBMCs were separated from 8 to 10 ml of fresh peripheral blood using Ficoll-Paque density gradient centrifugation. Progressor patients were defined as those initially diagnosed with Graves' hyperthyroidism in whom ophthalmopathy developed during follow-up. Total RNA was extracted using Trizol reagent, and RNA quality was assessed on an Agilent 2100 Bioanalyzer.

TCR beta CDR3 regions were amplified from RNA transcripts. The TCR CDR3 was subjected to a first round of RT-PCR using the HTBI primer set and the Qiagen OneStep RT-PCR kit. A second multiplex PCR round built the libraries, followed by size selection and purification. Sequencing of the libraries was done on an Illumina HiSeq2000 using paired-end 100 bp reads. Per the source publication's procedure: SOAPnuke was used to process the raw data, with reads discarded if the reads contained adapters or uncalled bases, had a mean Phred below 15, or lacked an exact constant-primer or identifier match. High-quality paired reads were merged with COPE v1.2.5, and unique nucleotide sequences were defined as clonotypes. MiTCR v1.1 was used to align clonotypes to the IMGT TRBV, TRBD and TRBJ reference segments. Analysis was restricted to V-J combinations with a frequency above 0.0001, which covered roughly 99% of repertoires. The TCS score was defined as the ratio of F50 (clonal expansion) to E x V (chaos), calculated using BLOSUM62-based TCRdist between CDR3 peptides within each V-J. Welch's t-statistics and random forest reduced around 520 V-J features to 13, which were used in a naive Bayes classifier (R e1071). The public reads were quality trimmed at Q25 with fastp and then assembled into clones with MiXCR by TCRdb, keeping productive beta chains. Rows with one shared CDR3 protein collapse into an entry with the most common genes and DNA. TCRdb, not the original authors, processed these V and J calls. The sample table holds 300,000 to 450,000 distinct CDR3 sequences, of which around a sixth were seen once. The top ten clonotypes cover approximately 30% of the sample.

Here the chain combines TRBV3-1 and TRBJ2-7; too little of a D gene remains to name it. Sequencing was performed on blood. This TCR was sampled from a young woman with Graves' hyperthyroidism that later progressed to Graves' ophthalmopathy. CDR3 region: CASSRGPTYEQYF. The nucleotide sequence is TGTGCCAGCAGCCGAGGTCCTACCTACGAGCAGTACTTC.